This T cell receptor (beta chain) originates from a study of CD8 T cells in ankylosing spondylitis. With molecular barcodes, quantitative 5'-RACE was used to make the TCR beta libraries. TCRdb processed the 5' RACE reads anew with MiXCR; each CDR3 protein has one entry. The table lists under 450,000 distinct CDR3 sequences, 15% to 20% of them singletons. This clonotype was seen once. Its antigen is unknown. The CDR3 loop spans 12 amino acids. Germline V gene data show CDR1 as MNHNS and CDR2 as SASEGT. V was trimmed by 4 bases and J by 6 bases, leaving 9 bases between them. Study-wide findings and caveats: Disease-linked clones bore a CD8+ phenotype, appearing relatively rarely in peripheral blood. Certain motif variants had earlier appeared in reactive arthritis synovial fluid and blood. Roughly eight highly homologous variants made up a TCR beta motif that seemed to typify ankylosing spondylitis blood. Clones linked to disease were reported to show significant enrichment in matched ankylosing spondylitis synovial fluid.

Sequenced sample: blood, either unsorted or a sorted T cell fraction (not recorded which). The chain has TRBV6-1 and TRBJ1-2, with D unresolved. The source of this sequence is a male donor with ankylosing spondylitis. The CDR3 bases are TGTGCCAGCAGTGCAACAAGGGATGGCTACACCTTC. It yields the protein CASSATRDGYTF.